This T cell receptor beta chain was profiled in a study of blood T cell repertoires in COVID-19. TCRdb's table, derived via immunoSEQ multiplex PCR, lists solely in-frame clones and lacks some. The data contain about 150,000 clones, 87% of them singletons. Germline V gene lookup returns CDR1 WSHSY and CDR2 SAAADI. The CDR3 extends over 15 amino acids. V was shortened by 2 bases and J by 3 bases, with 14 bases between the two germline ends. The sequence was obtained from a human donor in a cohort sampled during active COVID-19. The sequenced material came from peripheral blood. The chain joins TRBV10-2 to TRBJ2-7; D might be TRBD2 (6 bases). This CDR3 reads CASSESPRGIYEQYF. CDR3 in DNA: TGCGCCAGCAGTGAGAGTCCCCGGGGGATCTACGAGCAGTACTTC.